This T cell receptor beta chain came from a study of blood T cell repertoires in COVID-19. The overall study: Sample material is recorded as cDNA or gDNA derived from T cells, B-cell-depleted T cells, or PBMCs.

The V end was cut by 0 bases, the J end by 2 bases, with 12 bases between. CDR3 length: 16 amino acids. CDR1 SGHTA and CDR2 FQGNSA come from the germline V gene. Authors' data handling: Amplification from reference gene primers served as the basis for estimated nucleated cell counts. Using immunoSEQ multiplex PCR, the repertoire was profiled, and TCRdb retains in-frame clones only, with some absent. The V and J calls and clone size were taken over from that table, and D and trimming were inferred from the DNA. Of 70,000 to 80,000 clones listed, roughly 90% are singletons. This sequence joins TRBV7-2 and TRBJ2-3; D is perhaps TRBD2 (7 bases). Sequencing input: peripheral blood. This TCR was recovered from an older man in a cohort sampled during active COVID-19. CDR3 bases: TGTGCCAGCAGCTTAGCAGGGGGGGCGATCACAGATACGCAGTATTTT. It translates to CASSLAGGAITDTQYF.